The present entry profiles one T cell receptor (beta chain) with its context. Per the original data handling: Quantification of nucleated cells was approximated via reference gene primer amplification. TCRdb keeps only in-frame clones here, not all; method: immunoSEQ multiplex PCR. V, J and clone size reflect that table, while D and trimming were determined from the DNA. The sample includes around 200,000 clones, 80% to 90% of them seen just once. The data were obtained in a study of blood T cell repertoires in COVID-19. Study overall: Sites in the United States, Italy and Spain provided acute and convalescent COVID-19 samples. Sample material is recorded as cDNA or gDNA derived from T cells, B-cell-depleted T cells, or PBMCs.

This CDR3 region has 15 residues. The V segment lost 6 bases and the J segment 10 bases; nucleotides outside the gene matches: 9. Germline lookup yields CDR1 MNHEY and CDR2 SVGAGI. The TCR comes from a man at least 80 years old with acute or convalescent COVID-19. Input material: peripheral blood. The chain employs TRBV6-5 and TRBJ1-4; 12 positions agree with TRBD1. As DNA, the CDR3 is TGTGCCAGCAGGGTGGAAGGGACAGGGGGCGGAAAACTGTTTTTT. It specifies CASRVEGTGGGKLFF.